A single sample is the source of the 18 T cell receptor beta chains below, sequenced in a study of blood T cell repertoires in COVID-19. Here immunoSEQ multiplex PCR was the method, and the copy in TCRdb shows in-frame clones only, minus some. The sample has 90,000 to 130,000 clones; 87% are singletons. The sample comprised peripheral blood. The origin of the receptors is a human donor in a cohort sampled during active COVID-19.

The gene calls are TRBV29-1 and TRBJ2-3; possible D gene TRBD2, 5 bases. The CDR3 is 15 residues long. The V gene lost 1 base and the J gene lost 0 bases, with 11 bases spanning the gap. The germline CDR1 and CDR2 sequences are SQVTM and ANQGSEA. CDR3 coding DNA: TGCAGCGTTGAAGCCGGGATGGTAAGCACAGATACGCAGTATTTT. This encodes CSVEAGMVSTDTQYF.

The chain joins TRBV4-1 to TRBJ1-5, with 8 bases fitting TRBD1. The CDR3 is 16 residues long. Germline CDR1 MGHRA, CDR2 YSYEKL. With 1 base clipped from V and 0 bases from J, the junction kept 2 bases outside the gene matches. Here the CDR3 reads CASSQVRGRSNQPQHF. The CDR3 nucleotides read TGCGCCAGCAGCCAAGTCAGGGGGCGTAGCAATCAGCCCCAGCATTTT.

The rearrangement uses TRBV18 and TRBJ1-4; TRBD1 matches at 8 bases. This CDR3 spans 14 amino acids. The V and J ends lost 3 bases and 7 bases, in that order; junction bases with no gene match: 4. The germline CDR1 and CDR2 sequences are KGHSH and LQKENI. Here the CDR3 DNA reads TGTGCCAGCTCACCGGACAGGGCGGGTGAAAAACTGTTTTTT. It yields the protein CASSPDRAGEKLFF.

The gene calls are TRBV7-2 and TRBJ2-7; 7 nucleotides agree with TRBD1. This CDR3 comprises 14 residues. V lost 1 base, J lost 6 bases, and 6 bases stayed unmatched. The germline gives CDR1 SGHTA, CDR2 FQGNSA. The DNA of the CDR3 is TGTGCCAGCAGCTTAGGACAGGGTTTCTCCGAGCAGTACTTC. Its translation: CASSLGQGFSEQYF.

As concerns this clone: The germline gene is not matched at one end of the junction; a read error may be the cause. The chain joins TRBV9 to TRBJ2-1; TRBD2 agrees at 13 bases. The germline V gene encodes CDR1 SGDLS and CDR2 YYNGEE. CDR3 length: 14 amino acids. The CDR3 is CASSRGLAGSYVIF. The CDR3, as DNA: TGTGCCAGCAGCCGGGGACTAGCGGGATCCTACGTGATCTTC.

The chain carries TRBV29-1 and TRBJ2-1; tentatively, D is TRBD1 (6 bases). CDR1 and CDR2 from the germline V gene are SQVTM and ANQGSEA. Trimming took off 7 bases at V and 3 bases at J, with 13 bases between the two ends. CDR3 length: 13 residues. CDR3: CSDVADSYNEQFF. The CDR3 nucleotides are TGCAGCGACGTGGCGGACAGCTACAATGAGCAGTTCTTC.

The V gene is TRBV28, the J gene TRBJ2-1; perhaps TRBD1 as D (6 bases). V was shortened by 6 bases and J by 5 bases, with 20 bases between the two germline ends. This CDR3 is 16 amino acids long. The germline gives CDR1 MDHEN, CDR2 SYDVKM. CDR3 DNA: TGTGCCAGCAGACCATCAGGGGCCCCGTTAGACAATGAGCAGTTCTTC. It encodes CASRPSGAPLDNEQFF.

The V gene is TRBV15, the J gene TRBJ2-2; 11 bases are shared with TRBD1. This CDR3 has 15 residues. CDR1 and CDR2 from the germline V gene are LNHNV and YYDKDF (reference sequence). Losses at the gene ends were 5 bases for V and 6 bases for J; bases not matched to a gene: 5. The CDR3 spells CATSAGTGGSGELFF. The CDR3 bases are TGTGCCACCAGCGCCGGGACAGGGGGATCCGGGGAGCTGTTTTTT.

This clone was recorded only once. This chain connects TRBV4-2 to TRBJ2-2, with 7 bases identical to TRBD2. Trimming removed 0 bases from V and 7 bases from J; junction bases left unmatched: 5. CDR1 LGHNA and CDR2 YNFKEQ come from the germline V gene. This CDR3 has 15 residues. This CDR3 is CASSQELGGLGELFF. The CDR3 coding sequence is TGTGCCAGCAGCCAAGAATTGGGAGGGCTCGGGGAGCTGTTTTTT.

The chain couples TRBV4-1 to TRBJ2-5, with D perhaps TRBD2 (6 bases). CDR1 is MGHRA, CDR2 YSYEKL, per germline. This CDR3 comprises 17 residues. Trimming cost V 0 bases and J 0 bases, with 14 bases left between them. For the CDR3, the DNA is TGCGCCAGCAGCCAAGAGCCGAGAGGCGGGAACCAAGAGACCCAGTACTTC. It translates to CASSQEPRGGNQETQYF.

This chain uses TRBV5-1 with TRBJ1-1; 8 nucleotides agree with TRBD1. V was clipped by 4 bases and J by 2 bases; unmatched bases: 7. Germline loops: CDR1 SGHRS, CDR2 YFSETQ. The CDR3 loop spans 15 amino acids. The chain's CDR3 is CASSPGDRTNTEAFF. Here the CDR3 DNA reads TGCGCCAGCAGCCCGGGGGACAGGACCAACACTGAAGCTTTCTTT.

This chain connects TRBV6-5 to TRBJ1-4, with D maybe TRBD1 (5 bases). The CDR3 loop spans 15 amino acids. CDR1 and CDR2 from the germline V gene are MNHEY and SVGAGI. Trimming removed 6 bases at V and 5 bases at J, with 16 bases between. This chain's CDR3 is CASRPPRQGNEKLFF. CDR3 coding DNA: TGTGCCAGCAGACCCCCCCGGCAGGGCAATGAAAAACTGTTTTTT.

The CDR3 protein is CASSIGPGTLRPEQYF. CDR3 in DNA: TGTGCCAGTAGTATAGGGCCCGGGACTCTCCGCCCCGAGCAGTACTTC. V gene TRBV19 combines with J gene TRBJ2-7; TRBD2 might be the D (6 bases). The CDR3 has 16 residues. Germline V CDR1 and CDR2: LNHDA, SQIVND (reference sequence). Trimming removed 1 base at V and 6 bases at J, with 19 bases between. Full variable domain (remainder filled in from reference TRBV19 and TRBJ2-7): DGGITQSPKYLFRKEGQNVTLSCEQNLNHDAMYWYRQDPGQGLRLIYYSQIVNDFQKGDIAEGYSVSREKKESFPLTVTSAQKNPTAFYLCASSIGPGTLRPEQYFGPGTRLTVT.

The rearrangement links TRBV7-9 to TRBJ2-2; D is possibly TRBD1 (6 bases). The CDR3 totals 15 residues. Germline V gives CDR1 SEHNR, CDR2 FQNEAQ (reference sequence). Between the trimmed V and J ends, which lost 1 base and 5 bases, there was a span of 11 bases. The CDR3 loop is CASSLDREMTGELFF. CDR3 nucleotide sequence: TGTGCCAGCAGCTTAGACAGGGAGATGACCGGGGAGCTGTTTTTT.

The chain is built from TRBV19 and TRBJ1-5; 10 nucleotides line up with TRBD1. Unmatched junction bases numbered 7, after V lost 4 bases and J lost 4 bases. This CDR3 is built from 16 residues. CDR1 is LNHDA and CDR2 is SQIVND in the germline V gene (reference sequence). The CDR3 DNA reads as TGTGCCAGTAGTACCGACAGGGGGCTAGGAAATCAGCCCCAGCATTTT. It is translated as CASSTDRGLGNQPQHF.

The chain recombines TRBV2 with TRBJ2-5; 7 bases are shared with TRBD2. The CDR3 covers 13 residues. Germline V gene lookup returns CDR1 SNHLY and CDR2 FYNNEI. Trimming took 5 bases from V and 3 from J; bases not matched to a gene: 3. CDR3 residues: CASSRAGEETQYF. The CDR3 bases are TGTGCCAGCAGTAGGGCGGGAGAAGAGACCCAGTACTTC.

This clone was seen a handful of times. The CDR3 sequence: CATLTGVTEAFF. In DNA, the CDR3 is TGTGCCACCCTCACAGGGGTAACTGAAGCTTTCTTT. The rearrangement joins TRBV6-5 to TRBJ1-1, with 7 bases lining up with TRBD1. Germline values: CDR1 MNHEY, CDR2 SVGAGI. V dropped 10 bases and J dropped 5; count of bases not matched to a gene: 7. The CDR3 is 12 residues long.

The chain employs TRBV28 and TRBJ2-5; a possible D gene is TRBD1 (5 bases). The CDR3 has 14 amino acids. Germline CDR1 and CDR2: MDHEN and SYDVKM. Trimming took off 6 bases at V and 3 bases at J, with 14 bases between the two ends. The CDR3 sequence: CASSYVTVKETQYF. In nucleotides, the CDR3 is TGTGCCAGCAGCTACGTGACAGTTAAAGAGACCCAGTACTTC.